These 11 T cell receptor beta chains were sequenced from one sample in a study of identical twins. Each CDR3 protein is one row after TCRdb ran MiXCR on the 5' RACE reads. The sample gives about 660,000 distinct CDR3 sequences, less than 10% of which show up once; about 0.98% is in the top ten. These data were also reused for a study on yellow fever vaccine responses in identical twins.

The sequenced material came from PBMCs. Every receptor here comes from a woman in her late teens or twenties in good health.

This chain uses TRBV29-1 with TRBJ2-1, with TRBD2 matching 7 bases. CDR3 length: 14 residues. The V and J ends lost 4 bases and 0 bases, in that order; junction bases with no gene match: 3. The germline V gene encodes CDR1 SQVTM and CDR2 ANQGSEA. CDR3 sequence (DNA): TGCAGCGTTGTGGCGGGGGTCTCCTACAATGAGCAGTTCTTC. It translates to CSVVAGVSYNEQFF.

The chain couples TRBV5-1 to TRBJ2-5; a weak D match, TRBD2 (6 bases). V lost 0 bases, J lost 3 bases, and 9 bases lay in between. The CDR3 runs to 14 residues. Looked up from germline, CDR1 is SGHRS and CDR2 is YFSETQ. The CDR3 DNA sequence: TGCGCCAGCAGCTTGGGCCGGGGGAAAGAGACCCAGTACTTC. Residues: CASSLGRGKETQYF.

This clonotype has a handful of counts. V and J are TRBV7-9 and TRBJ2-1, with 7 bases matching TRBD2. CDR3 size: 10 residues. The V gene end was trimmed by 11 bases and the J gene end by 7 bases; junction bases not matched to a gene: 2. Germline CDR1 reads SEHNR; CDR2 reads FQNEAQ (reference sequence). The CDR3 DNA follows: TGTGCCCTCGGGGGGAATGAGCAGTTCTTC. As protein: CALGGNEQFF.

This clonotype was seen repeatedly, ten times or more. The CDR3 loop reads CASSQDRAGSDTQYF. DNA for the CDR3: TGCGCCAGCAGCCAAGATAGGGCGGGATCAGATACGCAGTATTTT. The rearrangement uses TRBV4-3 and TRBJ2-3, with a tentative D call TRBD2 (6 bases). V lost 0 bases, J lost 4 bases, and 11 bases lay in between. Germline V CDR1 and CDR2: LGHNA, YSLEER. The CDR3 has 15 amino acids.

The chain has TRBV10-3 and TRBJ2-7; TRBD1 aligns across 8 bases. V lost 3 bases and J lost 10; bases outside the gene matches: 2. Germline CDR1 ENHRY, CDR2 SYGVKD. The CDR3 is made up of 11 amino acids. CDR3: CAISDGQGQYF. The CDR3 DNA reads as TGTGCCATCAGTGACGGACAGGGCCAGTACTTC.

V and J are TRBV29-1 and TRBJ2-4; maybe TRBD1 (5 bases). The V and J ends lost 7 bases and 0 bases respectively, with 40 bases between them. The CDR3 is made up of 23 amino acids. The germline gives CDR1 SQVTM, CDR2 ANQGSEA. The CDR3: CSGPSLIARTQNSPSRAKNIQYF. The CDR3 coding sequence is TGCAGCGGGCCCTCTTTAATAGCCCGGACACAAAACTCCCCGTCGAGAGCCAAAAACATTCAGTACTTC.

This clonotype showed up just a few times. This chain connects TRBV2 to TRBJ2-5; 8 bases fit TRBD1. After removal of 7 bases from V and 2 bases from J, the junction contained 9 bases not matched to a gene. The germline V gene has CDR1 SNHLY and CDR2 FYNNEI. This CDR3 region has 15 residues. The chain's CDR3 is CASMKDRVGQETQYF. As DNA, the CDR3 is TGTGCCAGCATGAAGGACAGGGTAGGACAAGAGACCCAGTACTTC.

The chain combines TRBV2 with TRBJ2-7; possibly TRBD2 for D (6 bases). V gave up 1 base and J gave up 6 bases, with 16 bases separating them. CDR1 is SNHLY, CDR2 FYNNEI, per germline. The CDR3 has 15 residues. CDR3 region: CASSEGRGGRGEQYF. The CDR3 nucleotides are TGTGCCAGCAGTGAAGGGAGGGGAGGTCGGGGCGAGCAGTACTTC.

This clonotype was recorded many times. This sequence joins TRBV7-9 and TRBJ2-2; D uncertain. The CDR3 has 16 amino acids. The V gene lost 8 bases and the J gene lost 0 bases, with 16 bases spanning the gap. Germline V CDR1 and CDR2: SEHNR, FQNEAQ (reference sequence). In DNA, the CDR3 is TGTGCCAGCCGGGTAGGAACAACCGCGAACACCGGGGAGCTGTTTTTT. Its protein product is CASRVGTTANTGELFF.

In this sample, this clonotype turned up a few times. The chain employs TRBV7-9 and TRBJ2-7; weak D call: TRBD1 (6 bases). Germline values: CDR1 SEHNR, CDR2 FQNEAQ (reference sequence). Trimming cost V 4 bases and J 2 bases, with 9 bases left between them. The CDR3 loop spans 13 amino acids. The CDR3 sequence: CASSSDRPYEQYF. The DNA for the CDR3 is TGTGCCAGCAGCTCAGACAGGCCCTACGAGCAGTACTTC.

A few counts support this clonotype. The chain uses TRBV10-3 and TRBJ2-7; tentatively, D is TRBD1 or TRBD2 (5 bases each). Trimming removed 0 bases at V and 3 bases at J, with 21 bases between. Looked up from germline, CDR1 is ENHRY and CDR2 is SYGVKD. The CDR3 has 18 amino acids. CDR3 sequence (DNA): TGTGCCATCAGTGAGTCTTCCGGAGGTAACAGGTCCGTCTACGAGCAGTACTTC. This sequence encodes CAISESSGGNRSVYEQYF.